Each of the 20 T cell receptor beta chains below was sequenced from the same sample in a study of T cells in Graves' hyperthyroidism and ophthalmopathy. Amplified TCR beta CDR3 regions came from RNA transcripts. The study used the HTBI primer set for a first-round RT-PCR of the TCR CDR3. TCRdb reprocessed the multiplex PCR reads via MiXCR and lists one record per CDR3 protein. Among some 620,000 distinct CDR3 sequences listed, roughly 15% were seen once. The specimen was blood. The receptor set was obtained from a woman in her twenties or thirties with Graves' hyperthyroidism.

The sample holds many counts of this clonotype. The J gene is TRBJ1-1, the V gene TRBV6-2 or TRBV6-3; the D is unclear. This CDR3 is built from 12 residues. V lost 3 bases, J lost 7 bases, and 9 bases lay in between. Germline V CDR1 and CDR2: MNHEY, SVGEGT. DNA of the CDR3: TGTGCCAGCAGTTATTCTTGGCTTGAAGCTTTCTTT. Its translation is CASSYSWLEAFF.

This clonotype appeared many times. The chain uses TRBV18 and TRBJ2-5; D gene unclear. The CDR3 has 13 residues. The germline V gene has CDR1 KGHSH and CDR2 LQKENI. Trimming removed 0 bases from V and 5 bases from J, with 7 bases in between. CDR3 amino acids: CASSPPVTETQYF. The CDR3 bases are TGTGCCAGCTCACCACCGGTTACGGAGACCCAGTACTTC.

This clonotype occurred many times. The CDR3 reads CASSLGRYLGQYF. DNA of the CDR3: TGTGCCAGCAGTTTAGGCCGCTACCTTGGGCAGTACTTC. V is TRBV12-3 or TRBV12-4 and J is TRBJ2-7, with no clear D. Trimming removed 1 base from V and 9 bases from J, with 13 bases in between. The CDR3 is 13 residues long.

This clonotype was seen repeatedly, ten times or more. The CDR3 sequence: CASSSRDTDTQYF. The CDR3, as DNA: TGTGCCAGCAGCAGCCGAGACACAGATACGCAGTATTTT. V and J are TRBV7-2 and TRBJ2-3, with unresolved D. Trimming cost V 5 bases and J 2 bases, with 8 bases left between them. The CDR3 has 13 amino acids. Germline V gene data show CDR1 as SGHTA and CDR2 as FQGNSA.

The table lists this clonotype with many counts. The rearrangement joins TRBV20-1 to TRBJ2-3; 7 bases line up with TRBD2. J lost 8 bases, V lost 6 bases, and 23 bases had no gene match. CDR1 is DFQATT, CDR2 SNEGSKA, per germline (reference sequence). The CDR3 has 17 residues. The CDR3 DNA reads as TGCAGTGCCCTATTCCGGAGTAGCGGGCATCGTGGGGGTACGCAGTATTTT. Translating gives CSALFRSSGHRGGTQYF.

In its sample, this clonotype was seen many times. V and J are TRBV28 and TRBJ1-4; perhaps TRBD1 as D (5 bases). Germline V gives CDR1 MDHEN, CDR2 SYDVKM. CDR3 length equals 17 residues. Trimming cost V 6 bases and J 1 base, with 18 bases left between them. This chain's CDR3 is CASRTRQLRGTNEKLFF. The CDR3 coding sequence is TGTGCCAGCAGAACCCGACAGTTACGGGGAACTAATGAAAAACTGTTTTTT.

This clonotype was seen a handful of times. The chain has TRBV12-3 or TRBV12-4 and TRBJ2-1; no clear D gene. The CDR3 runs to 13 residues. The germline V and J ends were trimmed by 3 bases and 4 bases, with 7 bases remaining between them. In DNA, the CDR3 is TGTGCCAGCAGTTTTCTGACGTACAATGAGCAGTTCTTC. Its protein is CASSFLTYNEQFF.

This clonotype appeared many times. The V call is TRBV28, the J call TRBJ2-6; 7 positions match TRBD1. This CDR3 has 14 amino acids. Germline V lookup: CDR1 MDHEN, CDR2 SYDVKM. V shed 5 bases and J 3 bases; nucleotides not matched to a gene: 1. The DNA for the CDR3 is TGTGCCAGCAGTGCAGGGGGTGGGGCCAACGTCCTGACTTTC. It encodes CASSAGGGANVLTF.

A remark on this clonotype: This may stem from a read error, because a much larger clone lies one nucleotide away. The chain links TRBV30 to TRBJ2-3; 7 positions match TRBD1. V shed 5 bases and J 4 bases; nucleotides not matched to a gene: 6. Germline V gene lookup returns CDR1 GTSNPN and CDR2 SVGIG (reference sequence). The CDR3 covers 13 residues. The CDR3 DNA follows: TGTGCCTGGGGTAGACAGGGCTCAGATACGCAGTATTTT. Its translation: CAWGRQGSDTQYF.

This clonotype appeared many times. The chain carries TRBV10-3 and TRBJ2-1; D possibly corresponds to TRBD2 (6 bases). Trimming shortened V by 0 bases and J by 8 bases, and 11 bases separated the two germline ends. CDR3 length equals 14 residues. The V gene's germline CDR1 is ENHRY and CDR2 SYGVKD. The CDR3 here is CAISESGGGDEQFF. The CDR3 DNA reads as TGTGCCATCAGTGAGTCGGGGGGAGGCGATGAGCAGTTCTTC.

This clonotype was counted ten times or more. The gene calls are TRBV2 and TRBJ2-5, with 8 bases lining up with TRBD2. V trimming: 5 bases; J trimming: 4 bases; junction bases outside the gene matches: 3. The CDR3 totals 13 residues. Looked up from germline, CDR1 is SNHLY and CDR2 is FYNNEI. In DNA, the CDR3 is TGTGCCAGCAGTCTTGGACTAGCAGAGACCCAGTACTTC. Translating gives CASSLGLAETQYF.

The chain's CDR3 is CAIKGQPSTGELFF. The CDR3 DNA is TGTGCCATCAAGGGACAACCGTCCACCGGGGAGCTGTTTTTT. This chain uses TRBV10-3 with TRBJ2-2, with D possibly TRBD1 on 6 matching bases. The CDR3 covers 14 residues. Trimming took 7 bases from V and 4 from J, leaving 13 bases between them. Germline assignment: CDR1 ENHRY and CDR2 SYGVKD.

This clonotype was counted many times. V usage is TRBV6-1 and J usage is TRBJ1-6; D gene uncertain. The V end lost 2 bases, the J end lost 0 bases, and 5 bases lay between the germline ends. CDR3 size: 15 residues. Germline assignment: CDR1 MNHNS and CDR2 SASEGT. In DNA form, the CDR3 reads TGTGCCAGCAGTGAACGGATCTCCTATAATTCACCCCTCCACTTT. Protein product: CASSERISYNSPLHF.

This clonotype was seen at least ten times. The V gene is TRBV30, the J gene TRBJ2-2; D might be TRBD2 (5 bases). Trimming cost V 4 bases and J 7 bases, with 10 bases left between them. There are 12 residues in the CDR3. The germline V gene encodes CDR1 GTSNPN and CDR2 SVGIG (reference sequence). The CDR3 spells CAWMSGNGELFF. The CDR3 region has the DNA TGTGCCTGGATGTCCGGGAACGGGGAGCTGTTTTTT.

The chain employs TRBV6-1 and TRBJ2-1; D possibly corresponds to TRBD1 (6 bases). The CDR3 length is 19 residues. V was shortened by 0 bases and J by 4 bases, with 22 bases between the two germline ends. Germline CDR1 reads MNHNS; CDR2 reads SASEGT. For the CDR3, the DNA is TGTGCCAGCAGTGAAGCAGTGGTCAAGGGGGACCGAGGTTACAATGAGCAGTTCTTC. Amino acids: CASSEAVVKGDRGYNEQFF.

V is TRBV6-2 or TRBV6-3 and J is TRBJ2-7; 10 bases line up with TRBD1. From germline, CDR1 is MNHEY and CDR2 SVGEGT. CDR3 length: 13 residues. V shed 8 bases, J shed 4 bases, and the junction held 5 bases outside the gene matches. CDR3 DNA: TGTGCCAGCCCGGACAGGGGGTTATACGAGCAGTACTTC. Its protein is CASPDRGLYEQYF.

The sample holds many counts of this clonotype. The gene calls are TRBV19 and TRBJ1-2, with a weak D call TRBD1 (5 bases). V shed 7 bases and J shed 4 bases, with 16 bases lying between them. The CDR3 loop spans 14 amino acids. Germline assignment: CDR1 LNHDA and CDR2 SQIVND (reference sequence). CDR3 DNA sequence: TGTGCCAGTAAACCCCAGGGTAACAGCTATGGCTACACCTTC. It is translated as CASKPQGNSYGYTF.

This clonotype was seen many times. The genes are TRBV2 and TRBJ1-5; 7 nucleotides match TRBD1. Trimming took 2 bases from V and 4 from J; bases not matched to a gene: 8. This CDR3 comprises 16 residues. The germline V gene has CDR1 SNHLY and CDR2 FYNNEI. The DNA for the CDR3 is TGTGCCAGCAGTGAATTACCGGGACAGATTAATCAGCCCCAGCATTTT. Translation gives CASSELPGQINQPQHF.

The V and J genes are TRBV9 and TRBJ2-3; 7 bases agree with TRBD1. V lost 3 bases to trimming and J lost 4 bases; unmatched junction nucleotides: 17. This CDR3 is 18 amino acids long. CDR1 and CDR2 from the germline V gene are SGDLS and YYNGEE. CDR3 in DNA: TGTGCCAGCAGCGCCAATCCGACAGGGTGGGTTTTCGCAGATACGCAGTATTTT. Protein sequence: CASSANPTGWVFADTQYF.

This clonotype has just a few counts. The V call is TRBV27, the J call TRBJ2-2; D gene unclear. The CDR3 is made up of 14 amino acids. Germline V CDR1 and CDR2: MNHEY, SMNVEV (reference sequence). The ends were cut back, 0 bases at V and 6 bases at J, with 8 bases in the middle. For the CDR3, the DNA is TGTGCCAGCAGTTTATCCGGGTTTGCCGGGGAGCTGTTTTTT. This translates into CASSLSGFAGELFF.